The 8 T cell receptor beta chains reported below all come from one sample, sequenced in a study of OX40 agonist ivuxolimab in advanced cancers. Sequencing used immunoSEQ multiplex PCR; TCRdb keeps in-frame clones, though not all of them. The sample lists fewer than 100,000 clones; about 88% were seen once. The sequenced sample was CD4+ or CD8+ T cells sorted from blood, obtained in a trial of the OX40 agonist ivuxolimab. The receptors were sampled from an adult with an advanced solid tumor such as melanoma, head and neck, liver or kidney cancer.

The J gene is TRBJ2-1, the V gene TRBV6-1, with D unresolved. V was shortened by 4 bases and J by 4 bases, with 8 bases between the two germline ends. Germline V gives CDR1 MNHNS, CDR2 SASEGT. CDR3 size: 13 residues. Here the CDR3 reads CASSGSVYNEQFF. The DNA for the CDR3 is TGTGCCAGCAGTGGCTCAGTTTACAATGAGCAGTTCTTC.

J is TRBJ2-6 and V is TRBV30; no firm D call. Trimming took 0 bases from V and 0 from J, leaving 6 bases between them. There are 15 residues in the CDR3. In germline, CDR1 is GTSNPN, CDR2 SVGIG (reference sequence). CDR3 amino acids: CAWSVVGSGANVLTF. As DNA, the CDR3 is TGTGCCTGGAGTGTAGTCGGCTCTGGGGCCAACGTCCTGACTTTC. The full variable domain, in which reference TRBV30 and TRBJ2-6 provide the parts outside the CDR3, is SQTIHQWPATLVQPVGSPLSLECTVEGTSNPNLYWYRQAAGRGLQLLFYSVGIGQISSEVPQNLSASRPQDRQFILSSKKLLLSDSGFYLCAWSVVGSGANVLTFGAGSRLTVL.

The sample holds one count of this clone. The chain joins TRBV19 to TRBJ1-1; D might be TRBD1 (5 bases). The CDR3 runs to 14 residues. With 1 base removed from V and 4 bases from J, the gap between germline ends came to 10 bases. The V gene's germline CDR1 is LNHDA and CDR2 SQIVND (reference sequence). The CDR3 coding sequence is TGTGCCAGTAGTATAGGGGGGGTAGGCACTGAAGCTTTCTTT. Its protein is CASSIGGVGTEAFF.

The J gene is TRBJ1-2, the V gene TRBV19; D may be TRBD1 (6 bases). V was shortened by 6 bases and J by 10 bases, with 12 bases between the two germline ends. The CDR3 runs 11 residues. Germline V gives CDR1 LNHDA, CDR2 SQIVND (reference sequence). In DNA form, the CDR3 reads TGTGCCAGTAGACAGGGAGCAACCTACACCTTC. Translating it yields CASRQGATYTF.

This chain joins TRBV6-5 and TRBJ1-2; tentatively, D is TRBD1 (5 bases). The CDR3 has 11 residues. The V end lost 8 bases, the J end lost 8 bases, and 12 bases lay between the germline ends. Germline-derived CDR1 and CDR2 are MNHEY and SVGAGI. Here the CDR3 reads CASLGAGGYTF. CDR3 DNA: TGTGCCAGCCTCGGGGCGGGGGGCTACACCTTC.

The V call is TRBV2, the J call TRBJ2-7; D gene unclear. The CDR3 consists of 11 residues. Germline loops: CDR1 SNHLY, CDR2 FYNNEI. Trimming removed 7 bases from V and 3 bases from J, with 7 bases in between. The CDR3 protein is CASTGLYEQYF. CDR3 DNA sequence: TGTGCCAGCACCGGCCTCTACGAGCAGTACTTC. Variable domain in full (rest from reference TRBV2 and TRBJ2-7): EPEVTQTPSHQVTQMGQEVILRCVPISNHLYFYWYRQILGQKVEFLVSFYNNEISEKSEIFDDQFSVERPDGSNFTLKIRSTKLEDSAMYFCASTGLYEQYFGPGTRLTVT.

This clone appeared a few times. The V call is TRBV19, the J call TRBJ1-2; maybe TRBD1 (6 bases). Germline CDR1 and CDR2: LNHDA and SQIVND (reference sequence). This CDR3 region has 13 residues. Deletions cut 1 base from V and 8 bases from J, with 11 bases between. In DNA form, the CDR3 reads TGTGCCAGTAGTATAGGTGCAGGGGACGGCTACACCTTC. Protein sequence: CASSIGAGDGYTF.

This clone showed up just a few times. V is TRBV28 and J is TRBJ2-7, with 7 bases lining up with TRBD2. From germline, CDR1 is MDHEN and CDR2 SYDVKM. The CDR3 is 14 residues long. J gave up 2 bases and V 8 bases, and 9 bases lay outside the gene matches. CDR3 coding DNA: TGTGCCAGCGGGCTAGCGGCAACAACCTACGAGCAGTACTTC. It encodes CASGLAATTYEQYF.